The 25 T cell receptor beta chains given below trace back to one sample, sequenced in a study of human versus mouse CDR3 diversity and MHC coevolution. Assay: immunoSEQ multiplex PCR; the TCRdb copy retains only in-frame clones and omits some. There are about 83,000 clones in the sample; around 90% occur only once, and roughly 0.16% lies in the top ten. Sequenced: naive CD4+ T cells from blood. The sample's subset: CD45RO-negative CD62L-positive naive CD4 T cells. These receptors all come from a person aged 30 to 70 in good health.

The V gene is TRBV19, the J gene TRBJ1-5; 7 bases are a match to TRBD1. This CDR3 contains 15 residues. The V gene's germline CDR1 is LNHDA and CDR2 SQIVND (reference sequence). Trimming took 4 bases from V and 4 from J; bases not matched to a gene: 7. The CDR3 spells CASSTGQVWNQPQHF. The DNA for the CDR3 is TGTGCCAGTAGTACAGGACAGGTGTGGAATCAGCCCCAGCATTTT.

The V and J genes are TRBV28 and TRBJ2-3; 16 bases line up with TRBD2. The CDR3 has 15 residues. Germline CDR1 MDHEN, CDR2 SYDVKM. V gave up 10 bases and J gave up 8 bases; unmatched junction bases: 9. This chain's CDR3 is CATRGTSGGAVTQYF. CDR3 in DNA: TGTGCCACCAGAGGGACTAGCGGGGGGGCCGTTACGCAGTATTTT. Filled out from reference TRBV28 and TRBJ2-3, the complete variable domain reads DVKVTQSSRYLVKRTGEKVFLECVQDMDHENMFWYRQDPGLGLRLIYFSYDVKMKEKGDIPEGYSVSREKKERFSLILESASTNQTSMYLCATRGTSGGAVTQYFGPGTRLTVL.

This rearrangement joins TRBV12-5 to TRBJ2-7; 9 bases line up with TRBD1. The CDR3 contains 15 residues. Germline-derived CDR1 and CDR2 are LGHNT and FRNRAP. The ends lost 1 base at V and 4 bases at J; junction bases unmatched: 5. The CDR3 sequence: CASGLGTGGRYEQYF. CDR3 nucleotide sequence: TGTGCTAGTGGTTTGGGAACAGGGGGCAGGTACGAGCAGTACTTC.

This clone was recorded a few times. V is TRBV5-4 and J is TRBJ1-4, with 9 bases fitting TRBD1. The CDR3 runs 16 residues. The V and J ends lost 5 bases and 5 bases, in that order; junction bases with no gene match: 10. Germline CDR1 SGHNT, CDR2 YYREEE (reference sequence). The CDR3 is CASRSGPGQGNEKLFF. CDR3 sequence (DNA): TGTGCCAGCAGGTCGGGGCCCGGACAGGGGAATGAAAAACTGTTTTTT.

This clone came up once. The chain employs TRBV5-4 and TRBJ2-7; 10 nucleotides agree with TRBD1. This CDR3 spans 14 amino acids. CDR1 is SGHNT, CDR2 YYREEE, per germline (reference sequence). Trimming removed 4 bases from V and 7 bases from J; junction bases left unmatched: 8. The CDR3 sequence: CASSPGQGIGEQYF. The DNA for the CDR3 is TGTGCCAGCAGCCCGGGACAGGGGATAGGTGAGCAGTACTTC.

J is TRBJ2-5 and V is TRBV7-9, with TRBD2 as a possible D gene (5 bases). The CDR3 runs 15 residues. Germline V CDR1 and CDR2: SEHNR, FQNEAQ (reference sequence). V lost 7 bases to trimming and J lost 7 bases, with 22 bases between them. The CDR3 DNA follows: TGTGCCAGCACTCCCTCCGGGTCCAACGGAGGGACCCAGTACTTC. Its protein is CASTPSGSNGGTQYF. The full variable domain, completed using reference TRBV7-9 and TRBJ2-5, is DTGVSQNPRHKITKRGQNVTFRCDPISEHNRLYWYRQTLGQGPEFLTYFQNEAQLEKSRLLSDRFSAERPKGSFSTLEIQRTEQGDSAMYLCASTPSGSNGGTQYFGPGTRLLVL.

J is TRBJ2-2 and V is TRBV27; D not certain. This CDR3 contains 14 residues. CDR1 MNHEY and CDR2 SMNVEV come from the germline V gene (reference sequence). Trimming stripped 2 bases from V and 3 bases from J, with 7 bases between. The CDR3 loop reads CASSLLGYTGELFF. The CDR3 coding sequence is TGTGCCAGCAGTTTACTAGGCTACACCGGGGAGCTGTTTTTT.

This chain joins TRBV10-3 and TRBJ2-1; 10 positions agree with TRBD2. V lost 3 bases to trimming and J lost 5 bases; unmatched junction nucleotides: 13. CDR1 and CDR2 from the germline V gene are ENHRY and SYGVKD. This CDR3 contains 18 residues. The CDR3: CAISDLLGGLAGDNEQFF. The CDR3 DNA is TGTGCCATCAGTGACCTCCTCGGGGGGCTAGCGGGGGACAATGAGCAGTTCTTC.

The chain recombines TRBV6-5 with TRBJ2-7; maybe TRBD2 (6 bases). The CDR3 covers 13 residues. From germline, CDR1 is MNHEY and CDR2 SVGAGI. V dropped 6 bases and J dropped 0 bases, with 9 bases sitting between them. DNA for the CDR3: TGTGCCAGCAGGCGGGACGGCTCCTACGAGCAGTACTTC. Translating gives CASRRDGSYEQYF.

The genes are TRBV18 and TRBJ2-7; a weak D match, TRBD1 (5 bases). CDR1 is KGHSH, CDR2 LQKENI, per germline. The ends were cut back, 8 bases at V and 4 bases at J, with 18 bases in the middle. The CDR3 spans 14 residues. CDR3 in DNA: TGTGCCAGCAAAGGGGCCCCTGGGATATACGAGCAGTACTTC. Translating it yields CASKGAPGIYEQYF.

The chain links TRBV30 to TRBJ2-1; tentative D call: TRBD2 (6 bases). The ends were cut back, 0 bases at V and 7 bases at J, with 16 bases in the middle. Per the germline V gene, CDR1 is GTSNPN and CDR2 is SVGIG (reference sequence). This CDR3 contains 15 residues. The DNA of the CDR3 is TGTGCCTGGAGTGTACGCGGAGGGGCGCTAAATGAGCAGTTCTTC. It encodes CAWSVRGGALNEQFF. The whole variable domain, filled in from reference TRBV30 and TRBJ2-1, reads SQTIHQWPATLVQPVGSPLSLECTVEGTSNPNLYWYRQAAGRGLQLLFYSVGIGQISSEVPQNLSASRPQDRQFILSSKKLLLSDSGFYLCAWSVRGGALNEQFFGPGTRLTVL.

V and J are TRBV30 and TRBJ1-2, with 9 nucleotides matching TRBD1. Germline trimming cut 2 bases from V and 8 bases from J; bases unmatched to any gene: 3. CDR1 and CDR2 from the germline V gene are GTSNPN and SVGIG (reference sequence). This CDR3 is 12 amino acids long. The CDR3 is CAWSPQGAGYTF. As DNA, the CDR3 is TGTGCCTGGAGTCCACAGGGGGCCGGCTACACCTTC.

The chain joins TRBV7-9 to TRBJ1-5; no definite D call. The V gene's germline CDR1 is SEHNR and CDR2 FQNEAQ (reference sequence). The V end lost 1 base, the J end lost 9 bases, and 13 bases lay between the germline ends. There are 14 residues in the CDR3. The CDR3 coding sequence is TGTGCCAGCAGCTTAGAGGGAGGGATGGGGCCCCAGCATTTT. This codes for CASSLEGGMGPQHF.

There are a few counts of this clone. The chain has TRBV10-3 and TRBJ2-2, with 11 bases identical to TRBD1. This CDR3 has 16 amino acids. Germline V CDR1 and CDR2: ENHRY, SYGVKD. Trimming cost V 7 bases and J 3 bases; bases outside gene matches: 7. The DNA of the CDR3 is TGTGCCATCAACAAGGACAGGGGGCAAGACACCGGGGAGCTGTTTTTT. Its protein product is CAINKDRGQDTGELFF.

The chain carries TRBV29-1 and TRBJ2-1, with 9 bases that match TRBD2. The CDR3 consists of 14 residues. CDR1 and CDR2 (germline): SQVTM, ANQGSEA. Trimming took 5 bases from V and 0 from J; bases not matched to a gene: 2. The chain's CDR3 is CSVLAGPSYNEQFF. Here the CDR3 DNA reads TGCAGCGTTCTAGCGGGACCCTCCTACAATGAGCAGTTCTTC.

The chain uses TRBV2 and TRBJ2-7; weak D call: TRBD1 (5 bases). V lost 10 bases and J 1 base, leaving 11 bases between the germline ends. This CDR3 comprises 12 residues. The germline V gene encodes CDR1 SNHLY and CDR2 FYNNEI. CDR3 nucleotides: TGTGCCATCAGACAGAATTCCTACGAGCAGTACTTC. Protein product: CAIRQNSYEQYF.

The genes are TRBV7-9 and TRBJ1-2, with 8 bases that match TRBD1. Germline V lookup: CDR1 SEHNR, CDR2 FQNEAQ (reference sequence). The trim removed 5 bases at V and 7 bases at J, leaving 9 bases unmatched. The CDR3 has 14 amino acids. The CDR3 nucleotides read TGTGCCAGCAGCCCCCCGGGGGACAGGTTTGGCTACACCTTC. Its translation: CASSPPGDRFGYTF.

Only a few counts were recorded for this clone. The chain couples TRBV7-3 to TRBJ1-5, with D possibly TRBD1 on 5 matching bases. The germline gives CDR1 SGHTA, CDR2 FQGTGA. V gave up 4 bases and J gave up 4 bases, with 8 bases separating them. The CDR3 length is 13 residues. DNA for the CDR3: TGTGCCAGCAGCTCGGGGGGAAATCAGCCCCAGCATTTT. The encoded protein is CASSSGGNQPQHF. Full variable domain (missing parts from reference TRBV7-3 and TRBJ1-5): GAGVSQTPSNKVTEKGKYVELRCDPISGHTALYWYRQSLGQGPEFLIYFQGTGAADDSGLPNDRFFAVRPEGSVSTLKIQRTERGDSAVYLCASSSGGNQPQHFGDGTRLSIL.

This clone was seen a single time. The chain combines TRBV7-8 with TRBJ2-3; D uncertain. This CDR3 spans 14 amino acids. The V end was cut by 1 base, the J end by 1 base, with 6 bases between. CDR1 is SGHVS and CDR2 is FQNEAQ in the germline V gene. The CDR3 protein is CASSLGARTDTQYF. In DNA, the CDR3 is TGTGCCAGCAGCTTAGGGGCGCGCACAGATACGCAGTATTTT.

The chain recombines TRBV5-1 with TRBJ1-2; 8 bases line up with TRBD1. The CDR3 spans 16 residues. The germline V gene has CDR1 SGHRS and CDR2 YFSETQ. The V segment lost 4 bases and the J segment 4 bases; nucleotides outside the gene matches: 12. The CDR3 loop is CASSQLPAGGSYGYTF. The CDR3 DNA sequence: TGCGCCAGCAGCCAACTCCCAGCAGGGGGCAGCTATGGCTACACCTTC.

The V and J genes are TRBV12-5 and TRBJ1-1, with 9 bases fitting TRBD1. V gave up 5 bases and J gave up 1 base; unmatched junction bases: 8. The CDR3 runs to 16 residues. The germline CDR1 and CDR2 sequences are LGHNT and FRNRAP. The CDR3 DNA sequence: TGTGCTAGTGGTGATGCGCCGGGACAGGGGAACACTGAAGCTTTCTTT. As protein: CASGDAPGQGNTEAFF.

The rearrangement uses TRBV19 and TRBJ2-7; 10 nucleotides align to TRBD2. This CDR3 has 15 amino acids. The germline gives CDR1 LNHDA, CDR2 SQIVND (reference sequence). V dropped 4 bases and J dropped 5; count of bases not matched to a gene: 8. The CDR3 sequence: CASSSRTSGFNEQYF. The CDR3 DNA sequence: TGTGCCAGTAGTAGCCGGACTAGCGGTTTCAACGAGCAGTACTTC.

This chain joins TRBV5-1 and TRBJ1-5, with 7 nucleotides matching TRBD1. CDR3 length equals 14 residues. Germline loops: CDR1 SGHRS, CDR2 YFSETQ. Trimming at V came to 4 bases and at J to 6 bases, leaving 7 bases not matched to a gene. The CDR3 is CASSAGQLGQPQHF. The CDR3 nucleotides read TGCGCCAGCAGCGCGGGACAGCTAGGTCAGCCCCAGCATTTT.

The rearrangement uses TRBV5-6 and TRBJ1-6, with 11 bases matching TRBD1. V gave up 4 bases and J gave up 9 bases; unmatched junction bases: 6. The CDR3 contains 15 residues. Germline CDR1 and CDR2: SGHDT and YYEEEE. The CDR3 region is CASSGGQGARSPLHF. CDR3 nucleotide sequence: TGTGCCAGCAGCGGAGGACAGGGGGCACGTTCACCCCTCCACTTT.

The chain combines TRBV5-5 with TRBJ2-3; 12 positions agree with TRBD2. CDR1 is SGHKS, CDR2 YYEKEE, per germline (reference sequence). The ends lost 3 bases at V and 4 bases at J; junction bases unmatched: 9. This CDR3 is 17 amino acids long. CDR3 DNA sequence: TGTGCCAGCAGCTCCAGACTAGCGGGAGTTGGGGCAGATACGCAGTATTTT. This translates into CASSSRLAGVGADTQYF. Full variable domain (remainder filled in from reference TRBV5-5 and TRBJ2-3): DAGVTQSPTHLIKTRGQQVTLRCSPISGHKSVSWYQQVLGQGPQFIFQYYEKEERGRGNFPDRFSARQFPNYSSELNVNALLLGDSALYLCASSSRLAGVGADTQYFGPGTRLTVL.